This TCR beta chain was documented in a study of identical twins. One entry per CDR3 protein results from TCRdb running MiXCR on the 5' RACE reads. This sample has hundreds of thousands of distinct CDR3 sequences; roughly 18% occur once, and the top ten carry approximately 14%. Trimming took off 4 bases at V and 7 bases at J, with 11 bases between the two ends. This CDR3 comprises 13 residues. The sample was also linked to a second study, of T cells expressing NK-cell markers. That study adds: An anti-gamma-delta TCR antibody restricted sorting to alpha-beta TCR T cells in several experiments.

Sequencing used PBMCs. The clonotype comes from a woman younger than 30 in good health. The V gene is TRBV12-3 or TRBV12-4, the J gene TRBJ2-1; perhaps TRBD1 as D (5 bases). Here the CDR3 reads CASSYGGANEQFF. The CDR3 coding sequence is TGTGCCAGCAGTTATGGTGGGGCTAATGAGCAGTTCTTC.